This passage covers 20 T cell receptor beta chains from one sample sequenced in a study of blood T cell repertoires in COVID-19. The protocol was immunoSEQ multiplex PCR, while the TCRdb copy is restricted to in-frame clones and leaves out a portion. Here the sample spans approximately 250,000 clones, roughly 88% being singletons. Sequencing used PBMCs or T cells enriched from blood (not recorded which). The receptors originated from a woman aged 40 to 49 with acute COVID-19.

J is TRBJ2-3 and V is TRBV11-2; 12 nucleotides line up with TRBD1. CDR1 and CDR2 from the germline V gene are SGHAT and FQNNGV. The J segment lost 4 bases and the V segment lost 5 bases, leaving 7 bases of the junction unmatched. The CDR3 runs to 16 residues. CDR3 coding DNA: TGTGCCAGCAGCAGTTTGGGACAGGGGGCGGCAGATACGCAGTATTTT. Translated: CASSSLGQGAADTQYF.

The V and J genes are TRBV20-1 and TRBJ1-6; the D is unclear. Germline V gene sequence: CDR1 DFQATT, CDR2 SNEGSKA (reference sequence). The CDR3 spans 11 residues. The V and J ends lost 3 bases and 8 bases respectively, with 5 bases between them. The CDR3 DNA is TGCAGTGCTAGTCGTGATTCACCCCTCCACTTT. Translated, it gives CSASRDSPLHF.

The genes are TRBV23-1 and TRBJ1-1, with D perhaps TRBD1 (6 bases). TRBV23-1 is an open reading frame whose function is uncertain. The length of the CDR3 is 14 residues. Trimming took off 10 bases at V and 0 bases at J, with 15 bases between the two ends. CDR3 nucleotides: TGCGCCAAAAGACAGGAAGGATTGAACACTGAAGCTTTCTTT. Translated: CAKRQEGLNTEAFF.

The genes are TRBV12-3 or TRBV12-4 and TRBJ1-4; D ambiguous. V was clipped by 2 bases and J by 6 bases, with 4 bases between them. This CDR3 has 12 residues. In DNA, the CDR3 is TGTGCCAGCAGTTTATCTTATGAAAAACTGTTTTTT. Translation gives CASSLSYEKLFF.

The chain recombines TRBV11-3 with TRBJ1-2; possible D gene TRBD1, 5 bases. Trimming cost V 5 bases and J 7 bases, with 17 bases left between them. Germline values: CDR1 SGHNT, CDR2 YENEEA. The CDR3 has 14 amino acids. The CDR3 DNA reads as TGTGCCAGCAGCATCCATGGAAGGGGCTTTGGCTACACCTTC. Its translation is CASSIHGRGFGYTF.

CDR3 protein: CASSLDPSSYEQYV. CDR3 sequence (DNA): TGTGCCAGCAGCTTAGACCCCAGCTCCTACGAGCAGTACGTC. The chain joins TRBV7-2 to TRBJ2-7; no reliable D call. Trimming cost V 1 base and J 0 bases, with 7 bases left between them. Looked up from germline, CDR1 is SGHTA and CDR2 is FQGNSA. The CDR3 totals 14 residues.

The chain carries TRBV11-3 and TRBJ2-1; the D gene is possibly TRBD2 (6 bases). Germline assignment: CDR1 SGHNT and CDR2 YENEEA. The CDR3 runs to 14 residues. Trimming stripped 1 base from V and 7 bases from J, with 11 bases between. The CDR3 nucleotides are TGTGCCAGCAGCTTAGTGGGAGGAGTAAATGAGCAGTTCTTC. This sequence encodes CASSLVGGVNEQFF. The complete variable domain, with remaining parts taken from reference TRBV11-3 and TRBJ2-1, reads EAGVVQSPRYKIIEKKQPVAFWCNPISGHNTLYWYLQNLGQGPELLIRYENEEAVDDSQLPKDRFSAERLKGVDSTLKIQPAELGDSAVYLCASSLVGGVNEQFFGPGTRLTVL.

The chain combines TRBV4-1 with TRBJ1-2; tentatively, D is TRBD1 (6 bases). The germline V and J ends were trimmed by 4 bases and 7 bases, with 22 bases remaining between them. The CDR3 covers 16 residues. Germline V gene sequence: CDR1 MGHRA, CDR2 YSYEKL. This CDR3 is CASSRGRQEGTGGYTF. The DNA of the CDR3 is TGCGCCAGCAGCCGCGGGAGACAGGAGGGAACCGGTGGCTACACCTTC.

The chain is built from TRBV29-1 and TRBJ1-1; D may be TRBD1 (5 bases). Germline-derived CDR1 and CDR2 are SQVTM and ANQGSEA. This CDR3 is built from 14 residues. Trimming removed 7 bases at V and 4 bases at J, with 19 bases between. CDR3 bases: TGCAGCGGGAGCCTGGGGGGGATTGGCACTGAAGCTTTCTTT. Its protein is CSGSLGGIGTEAFF.

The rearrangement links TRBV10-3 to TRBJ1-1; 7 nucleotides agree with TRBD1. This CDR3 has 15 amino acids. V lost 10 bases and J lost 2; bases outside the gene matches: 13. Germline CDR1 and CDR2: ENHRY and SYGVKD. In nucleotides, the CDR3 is TGTGCCACAAACCGGGACAGCAACTATAACACTGAAGCTTTCTTT. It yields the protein CATNRDSNYNTEAFF.

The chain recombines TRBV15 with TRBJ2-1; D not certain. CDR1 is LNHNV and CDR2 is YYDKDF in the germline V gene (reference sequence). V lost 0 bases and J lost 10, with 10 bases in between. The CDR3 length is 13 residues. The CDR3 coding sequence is TGTGCCACCAGCAGAGATATAAAGAGAGAGCAGTTCTTC. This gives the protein CATSRDIKREQFF.

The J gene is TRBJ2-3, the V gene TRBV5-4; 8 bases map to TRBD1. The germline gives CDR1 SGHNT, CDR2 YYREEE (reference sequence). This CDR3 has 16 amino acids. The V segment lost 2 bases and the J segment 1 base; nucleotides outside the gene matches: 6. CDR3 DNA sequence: TGTGCCAGCAGCTTAGGCTTGGGACAGGGCACAGATACGCAGTATTTT. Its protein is CASSLGLGQGTDTQYF.

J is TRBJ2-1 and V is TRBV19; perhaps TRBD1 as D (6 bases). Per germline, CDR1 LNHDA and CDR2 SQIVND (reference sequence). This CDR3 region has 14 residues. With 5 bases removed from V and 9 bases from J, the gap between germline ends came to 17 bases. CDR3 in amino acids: CASSAGFRGGEQFF. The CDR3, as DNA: TGTGCCAGTAGTGCCGGTTTTAGAGGGGGTGAGCAGTTCTTC.

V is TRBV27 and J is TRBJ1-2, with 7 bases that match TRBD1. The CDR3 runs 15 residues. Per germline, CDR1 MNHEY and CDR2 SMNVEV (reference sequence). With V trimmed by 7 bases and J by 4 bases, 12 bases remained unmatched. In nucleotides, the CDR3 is TGTGCCAGCAAAACCATAGGGGGCGAGAGCTATGGCTACACCTTC. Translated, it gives CASKTIGGESYGYTF.

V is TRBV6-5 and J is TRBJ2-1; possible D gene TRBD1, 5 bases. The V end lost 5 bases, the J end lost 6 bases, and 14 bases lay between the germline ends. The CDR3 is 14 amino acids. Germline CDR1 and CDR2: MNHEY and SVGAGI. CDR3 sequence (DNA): TGTGCCAGCAGTCAACGAGACAGTCCCAATGAGCAGTTCTTC. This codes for CASSQRDSPNEQFF.

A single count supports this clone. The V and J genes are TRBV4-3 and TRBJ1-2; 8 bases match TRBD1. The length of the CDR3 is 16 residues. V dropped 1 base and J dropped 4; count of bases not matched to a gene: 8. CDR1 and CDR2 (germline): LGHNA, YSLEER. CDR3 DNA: TGCGCCAGCAGCCAAGCCTACGGACAGGGAAGCTATGGCTACACCTTC. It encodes CASSQAYGQGSYGYTF.

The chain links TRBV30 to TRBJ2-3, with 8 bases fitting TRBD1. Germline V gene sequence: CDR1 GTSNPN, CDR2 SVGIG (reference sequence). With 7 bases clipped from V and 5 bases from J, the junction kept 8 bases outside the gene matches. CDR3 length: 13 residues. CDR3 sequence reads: CAFYQGAGDTQYF. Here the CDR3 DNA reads TGTGCCTTCTATCAGGGGGCGGGAGATACGCAGTATTTT.

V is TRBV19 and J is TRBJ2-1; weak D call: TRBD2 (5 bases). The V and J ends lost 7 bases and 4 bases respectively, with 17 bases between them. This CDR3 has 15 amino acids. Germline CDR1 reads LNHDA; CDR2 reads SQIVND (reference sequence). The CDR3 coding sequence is TGTGCCAGTACCCCCGGGCTAGCCCATTACAATGAGCAGTTCTTC. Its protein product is CASTPGLAHYNEQFF.

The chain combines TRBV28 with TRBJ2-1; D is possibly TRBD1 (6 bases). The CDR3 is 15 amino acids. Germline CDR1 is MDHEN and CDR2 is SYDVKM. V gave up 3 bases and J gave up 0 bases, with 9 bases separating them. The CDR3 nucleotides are TGTGCCAGCAGTTTCGGACAGTCCTCCTACAATGAGCAGTTCTTC. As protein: CASSFGQSSYNEQFF.

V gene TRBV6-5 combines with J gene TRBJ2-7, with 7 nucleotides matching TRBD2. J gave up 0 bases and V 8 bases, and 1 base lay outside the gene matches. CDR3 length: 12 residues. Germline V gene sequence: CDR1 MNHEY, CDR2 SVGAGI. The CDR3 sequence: CASRGDSYEQYF. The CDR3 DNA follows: TGTGCCAGCCGGGGGGACTCCTACGAGCAGTACTTC.